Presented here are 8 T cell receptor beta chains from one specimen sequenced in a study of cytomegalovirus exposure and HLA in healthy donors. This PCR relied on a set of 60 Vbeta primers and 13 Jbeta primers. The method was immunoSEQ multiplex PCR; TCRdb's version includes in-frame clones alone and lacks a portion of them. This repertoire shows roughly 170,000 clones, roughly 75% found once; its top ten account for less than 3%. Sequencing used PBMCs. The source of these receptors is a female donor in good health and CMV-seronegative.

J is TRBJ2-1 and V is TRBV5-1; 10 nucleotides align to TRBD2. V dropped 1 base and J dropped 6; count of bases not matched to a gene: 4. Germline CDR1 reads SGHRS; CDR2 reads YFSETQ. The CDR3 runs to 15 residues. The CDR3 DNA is TGCGCCAGCAGCTTGCAAGCGGGAGGGGGCAATGAGCAGTTCTTC. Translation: CASSLQAGGGNEQFF.

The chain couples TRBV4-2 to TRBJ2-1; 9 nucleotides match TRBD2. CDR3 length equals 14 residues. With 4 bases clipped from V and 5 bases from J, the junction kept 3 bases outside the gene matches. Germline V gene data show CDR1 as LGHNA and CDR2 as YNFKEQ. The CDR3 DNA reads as TGTGCCAGCAGCCTTAGCGGGAGTGACAATGAGCAGTTCTTC. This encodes CASSLSGSDNEQFF.

The CDR3 here is CASSFGTGGFEAFF. Here the CDR3 DNA reads TGTGCCAGCAGTTTCGGGACAGGGGGCTTTGAAGCTTTCTTT. The chain carries TRBV27 and TRBJ1-1, with 12 bases aligning to TRBD1. The CDR3 loop spans 14 amino acids. CDR1 is MNHEY, CDR2 SMNVEV, per germline (reference sequence). The trim removed 3 bases at V and 7 bases at J, leaving 3 bases unmatched.

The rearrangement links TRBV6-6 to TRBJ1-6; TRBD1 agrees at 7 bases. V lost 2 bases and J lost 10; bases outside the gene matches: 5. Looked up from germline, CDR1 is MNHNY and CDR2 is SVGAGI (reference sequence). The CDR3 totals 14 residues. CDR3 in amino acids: CASSYRQGQSPLHF. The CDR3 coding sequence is TGTGCCAGCAGTTACAGACAGGGACAGTCACCCCTCCACTTT.

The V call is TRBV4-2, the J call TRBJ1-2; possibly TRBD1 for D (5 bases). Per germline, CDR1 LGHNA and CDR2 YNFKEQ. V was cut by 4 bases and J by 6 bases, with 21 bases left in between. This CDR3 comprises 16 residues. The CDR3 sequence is CASSPRPEQAFDGYTF. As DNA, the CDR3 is TGTGCCAGCAGCCCCCGGCCCGAACAGGCATTTGATGGCTACACCTTC.

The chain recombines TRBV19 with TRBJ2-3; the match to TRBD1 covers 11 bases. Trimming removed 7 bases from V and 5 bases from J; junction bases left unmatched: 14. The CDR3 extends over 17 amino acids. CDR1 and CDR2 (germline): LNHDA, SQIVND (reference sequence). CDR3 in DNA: TGTGCCAGTATCCCGGGCCCCGGGACAGGGGGTAGAGATACGCAGTATTTT. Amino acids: CASIPGPGTGGRDTQYF.

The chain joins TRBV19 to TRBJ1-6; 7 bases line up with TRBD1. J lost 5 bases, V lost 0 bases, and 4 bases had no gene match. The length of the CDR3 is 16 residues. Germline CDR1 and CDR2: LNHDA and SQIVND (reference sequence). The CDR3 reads CASSIENRGDNSPLHF. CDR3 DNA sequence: TGTGCCAGTAGTATAGAAAACAGGGGTGATAATTCACCCCTCCACTTT.

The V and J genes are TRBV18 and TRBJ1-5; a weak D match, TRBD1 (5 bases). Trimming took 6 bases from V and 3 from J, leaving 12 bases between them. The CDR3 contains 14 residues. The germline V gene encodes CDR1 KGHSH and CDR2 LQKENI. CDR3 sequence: CASSDGTPNQPQHF. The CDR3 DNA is TGTGCCAGCTCCGACGGGACTCCCAATCAGCCCCAGCATTTT.